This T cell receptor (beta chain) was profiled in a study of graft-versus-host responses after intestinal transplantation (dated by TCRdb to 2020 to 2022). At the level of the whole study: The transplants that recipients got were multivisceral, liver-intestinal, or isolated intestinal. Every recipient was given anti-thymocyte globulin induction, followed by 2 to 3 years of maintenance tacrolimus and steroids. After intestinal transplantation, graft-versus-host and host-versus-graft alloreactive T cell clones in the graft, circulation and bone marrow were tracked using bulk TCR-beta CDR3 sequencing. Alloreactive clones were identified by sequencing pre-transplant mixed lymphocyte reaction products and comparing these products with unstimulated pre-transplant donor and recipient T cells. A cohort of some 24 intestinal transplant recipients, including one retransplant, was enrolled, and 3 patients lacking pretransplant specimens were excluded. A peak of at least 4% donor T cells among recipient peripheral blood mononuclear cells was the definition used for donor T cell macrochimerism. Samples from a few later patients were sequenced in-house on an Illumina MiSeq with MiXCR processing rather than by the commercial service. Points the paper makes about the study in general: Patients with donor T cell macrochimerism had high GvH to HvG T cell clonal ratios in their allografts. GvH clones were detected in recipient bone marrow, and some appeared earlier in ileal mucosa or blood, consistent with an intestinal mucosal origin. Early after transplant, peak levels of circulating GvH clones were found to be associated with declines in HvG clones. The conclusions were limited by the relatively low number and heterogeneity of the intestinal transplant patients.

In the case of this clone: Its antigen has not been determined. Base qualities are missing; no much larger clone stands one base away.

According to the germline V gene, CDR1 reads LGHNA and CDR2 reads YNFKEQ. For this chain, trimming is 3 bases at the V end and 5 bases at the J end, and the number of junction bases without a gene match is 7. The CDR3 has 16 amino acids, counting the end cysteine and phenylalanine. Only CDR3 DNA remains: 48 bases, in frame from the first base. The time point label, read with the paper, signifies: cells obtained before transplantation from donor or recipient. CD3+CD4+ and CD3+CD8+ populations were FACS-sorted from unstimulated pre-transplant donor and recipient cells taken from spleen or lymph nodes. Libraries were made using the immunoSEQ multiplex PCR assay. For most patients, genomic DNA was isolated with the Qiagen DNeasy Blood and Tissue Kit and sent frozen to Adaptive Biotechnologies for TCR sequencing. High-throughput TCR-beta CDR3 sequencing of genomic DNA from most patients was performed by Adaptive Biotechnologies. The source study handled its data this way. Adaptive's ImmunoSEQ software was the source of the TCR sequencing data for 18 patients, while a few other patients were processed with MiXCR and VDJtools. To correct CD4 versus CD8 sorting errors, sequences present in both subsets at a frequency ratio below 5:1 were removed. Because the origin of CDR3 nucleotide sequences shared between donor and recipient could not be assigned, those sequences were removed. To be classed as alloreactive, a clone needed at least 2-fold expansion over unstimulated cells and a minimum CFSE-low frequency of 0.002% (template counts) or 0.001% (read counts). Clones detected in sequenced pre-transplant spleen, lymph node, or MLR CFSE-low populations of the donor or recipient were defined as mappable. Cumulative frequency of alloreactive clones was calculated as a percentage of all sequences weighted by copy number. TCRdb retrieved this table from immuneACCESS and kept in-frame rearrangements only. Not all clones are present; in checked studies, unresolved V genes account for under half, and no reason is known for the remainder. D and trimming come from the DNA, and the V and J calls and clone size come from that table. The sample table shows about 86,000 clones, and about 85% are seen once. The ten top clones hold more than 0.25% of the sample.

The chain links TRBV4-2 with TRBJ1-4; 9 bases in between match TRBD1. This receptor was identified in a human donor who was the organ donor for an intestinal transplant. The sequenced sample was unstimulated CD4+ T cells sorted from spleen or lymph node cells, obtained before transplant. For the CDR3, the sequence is CASSHPTGGSNEKLFF. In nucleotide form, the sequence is TGTGCCAGCAGCCACCCGACAGGGGGTAGCAATGAAAAACTGTTTTTT.